This TCR beta chain stems from a study of blood T cell repertoires in COVID-19. This clone was seen only once. TCRdb's table, derived via immunoSEQ multiplex PCR, lists solely in-frame clones and lacks some. Of 300,000 to 400,000 clones listed, 85% to 90% were seen once; the top ten hold more than 0.8%. Germline CDR1 and CDR2: ENHRY and SYGVKD. This CDR3 region has 14 residues. Germline trimming cut 8 bases from V and 3 bases from J; bases unmatched to any gene: 6. The chain recombines TRBV10-3 with TRBJ2-7, with 11 bases fitting TRBD2. Sequencing used PBMCs or T cells enriched from blood (not recorded which). The clonotype was recovered from a man between 18 and 35 years old who had recovered from COVID-19. CDR3 coding DNA: TGTGCCATCGAGGCCGGGACTAGCGGCTACGAGCAGTACTTC. This translates into CAIEAGTSGYEQYF.